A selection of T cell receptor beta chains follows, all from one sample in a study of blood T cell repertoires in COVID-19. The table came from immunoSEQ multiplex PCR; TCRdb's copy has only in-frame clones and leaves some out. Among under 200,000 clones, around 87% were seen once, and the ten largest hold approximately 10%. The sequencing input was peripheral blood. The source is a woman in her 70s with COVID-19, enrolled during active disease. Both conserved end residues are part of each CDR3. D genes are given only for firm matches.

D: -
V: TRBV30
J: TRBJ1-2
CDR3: CAWSGTDYGYTF

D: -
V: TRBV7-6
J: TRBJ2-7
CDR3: CASSLEVSTSYEQYF

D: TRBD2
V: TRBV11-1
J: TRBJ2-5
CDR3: CASSSRTSGGSETQYF

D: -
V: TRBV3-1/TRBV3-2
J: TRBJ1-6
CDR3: CASSARLDSGSPLHF

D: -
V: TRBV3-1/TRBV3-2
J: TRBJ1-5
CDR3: CASSQDRVQPQHF

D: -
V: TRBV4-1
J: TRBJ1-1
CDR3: CASSQGVGDTEAFF

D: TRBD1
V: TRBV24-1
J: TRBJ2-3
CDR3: CATSDLTRTGIKGDTQYF

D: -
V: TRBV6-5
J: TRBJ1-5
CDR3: CASRNSMLRQPQHF

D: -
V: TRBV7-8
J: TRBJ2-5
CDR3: CASSPQGLQETQYF

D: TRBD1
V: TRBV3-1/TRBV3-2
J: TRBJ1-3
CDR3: CASSPGTDSGNTIYF

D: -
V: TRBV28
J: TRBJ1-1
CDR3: CASSLQGPNTEAFF

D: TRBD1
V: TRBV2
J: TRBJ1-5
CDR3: CASSGGGAHSVRPQHF

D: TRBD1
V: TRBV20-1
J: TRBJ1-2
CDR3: CSASVVTGSYGYTF

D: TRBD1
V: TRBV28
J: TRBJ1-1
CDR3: CASSFRQGAEAFF

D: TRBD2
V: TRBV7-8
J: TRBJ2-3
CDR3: CASSLRLAGGPDTQYF

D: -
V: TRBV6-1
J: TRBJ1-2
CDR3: CASSVQGIYGYTF

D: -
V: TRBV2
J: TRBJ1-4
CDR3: CASSSQAGEKLFF

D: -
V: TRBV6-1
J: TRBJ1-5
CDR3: CASSATIRGTNQPQHF

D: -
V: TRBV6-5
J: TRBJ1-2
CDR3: CASSYSEEPYGYTF

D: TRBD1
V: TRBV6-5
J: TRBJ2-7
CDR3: CASRQDRSSSYEQYF

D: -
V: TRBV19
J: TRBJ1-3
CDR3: CASKEHSGNTIYF

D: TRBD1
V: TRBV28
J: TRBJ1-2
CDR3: CASSRTGLLASYGYTF

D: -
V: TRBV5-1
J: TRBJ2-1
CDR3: CASSLGGAYNEQFF

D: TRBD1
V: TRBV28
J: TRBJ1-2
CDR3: CASSGPDRAFDGYTF

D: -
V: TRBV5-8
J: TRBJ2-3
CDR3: CASSLTGADTQYF

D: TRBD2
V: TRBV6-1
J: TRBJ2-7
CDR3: CASSEYMSGAGAYEQYF

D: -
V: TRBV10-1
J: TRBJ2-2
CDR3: CASSEAAAPGTGELFF

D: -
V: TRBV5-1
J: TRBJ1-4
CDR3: CASPDGTTNEKLFF

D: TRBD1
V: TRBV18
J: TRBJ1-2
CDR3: CASSTSDRGNTF

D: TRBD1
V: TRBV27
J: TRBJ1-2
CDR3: CASSLSSAGQGVGGYTF

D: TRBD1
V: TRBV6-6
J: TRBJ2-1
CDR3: CASSRNRGYNEQFF

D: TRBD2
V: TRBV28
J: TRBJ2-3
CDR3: CATTDTAGGKSTDTQYF

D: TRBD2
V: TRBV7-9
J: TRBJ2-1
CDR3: CASSVPAGGTEQFF

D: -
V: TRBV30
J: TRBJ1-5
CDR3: CAWSRRGLNQPQHF

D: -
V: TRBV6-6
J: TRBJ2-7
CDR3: CASTADTYEQYF

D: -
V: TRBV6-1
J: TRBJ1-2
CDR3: CASSEVRATSNYGYTF

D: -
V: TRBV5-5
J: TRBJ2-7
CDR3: CASSLGASLSYEQYF

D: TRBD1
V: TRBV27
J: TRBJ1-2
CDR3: CASRHKTGATLSNYGYTF

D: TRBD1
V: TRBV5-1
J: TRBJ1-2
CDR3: CASSLATGGAGGYTF